This paragraph reports one T cell receptor (beta chain). This sample is part of a study of shared clonotypes between healthy human individuals. On sorted subsets, replicate PCRs used 200 to 250 ng DNA, or 25,000 to 35,000 T cell genomes. Sequencing used immunoSEQ multiplex PCR; TCRdb keeps in-frame clones, though not all of them. This table has roughly 2 million clones, around 96% appearing once. Naive CD8 isolation took CD45RO-negative cells positively selected for CCR7 and excluded terminally differentiated effector memory CD45RA+ cells. Donors were healthy HIV-negative adults without recent acute infections or vaccinations. The CDR3 runs to 15 residues. V was shortened by 5 bases and J by 0 bases, with 13 bases between the two germline ends. Germline V lookup: CDR1 SGDLS, CDR2 YYNGEE.

The TCR comes from a man in his late teens or twenties in good health. The V call is TRBV9, the J call TRBJ2-3; D unresolved. Sequenced material: naive CD8+ T cells sorted from blood. As DNA, the CDR3 is TGTGCCAGCAGTGGATCTTTGGCGAGCACAGATACGCAGTATTTT. Residues: CASSGSLASTDTQYF.